The entry that follows covers one T cell receptor beta chain sequence. Its matching antigen is unknown. The sample comes from a study of cytomegalovirus exposure and HLA in healthy donors. Study results and caveats: One later analysis reportedly identified an Asian-associated ancestry cluster that showed fewer N-insertions than the approximately 670-donor mean. The majority of TCR sequences were rare, yet some public TCRs appeared in many donors.

The PCR made use of 60 Vbeta and 13 Jbeta primers. Some clones are missing from TCRdb's copy, which holds only in-frame ones; the method was immunoSEQ multiplex PCR. The sample shows over 200,000 clones, roughly 82% of them seen only once. This clonotype was sampled from a middle-aged woman in good health and CMV-seropositive. Sequencing used PBMCs.

The CDR3 loop reads CAIENSVLNNEQFF. The CDR3 DNA sequence: TGTGCCATCGAGAATTCCGTATTAAACAATGAGCAGTTCTTC. The rearrangement links TRBV10-3 to TRBJ2-1; no reliable D call. Germline CDR1 reads ENHRY; CDR2 reads SYGVKD. V lost 8 bases and J lost 5, with 16 bases in between. This CDR3 comprises 14 residues.